This paragraph covers one T cell receptor (beta chain) sequence. Its antigen remains unidentified. No per-base quality is available; no much larger clone lies one base away. TCRbeta-specific cDNA was reverse-transcribed from about 0.45 ug total RNA using a constant-region primer and ProtoScript II reverse transcriptase. TCRbeta libraries were built with three nested multiplex PCR rounds, a slightly modified ARM-PCR procedure. Multiplex TRBV1-TRBV30 forward primers and a Cbeta reverse primer were used in the first two PCR rounds, each of which was run for around 9 cycles. Sample barcodes and Illumina adapters were added in a final 25-cycle PCR with Deep VentR polymerase. Before sequencing, amplicons of 200-500 bp were gel-purified using a QIAquick gel extraction kit. An Illumina HiSeq 2500 was used to sequence the TCRbeta amplicons, generating 250-bp paired-end reads. In the authors' own workflow: Trimmomatic v0.33 was used to quality-trim the reads, and FLASH v1.2.11 was used to merge paired reads so that full CDR3 sequences could be recovered. V, D and J germline segments were assigned to the rearranged TCRbeta sequences using MiGEC v1.2.1b. Clonotype statistics, along with Shannon-Wiener diversity indices, were calculated using VDJtools v1.0.0. To cut down on sampling bias, every analysis after diversity analysis relied on just the 250 most abundant clonotypes from each sample. TCRdb redid the processing of the public reads, applying fastp at Q25 and MiXCR, and retained in-frame beta chains. Records with the same CDR3 protein are collapsed into one entry carrying the most frequent genes and DNA. What appears here as the V and J calls and clone size reflects TCRdb's work, not the paper's. Across this sample there are 320,000 or so distinct CDR3 sequences, with approximately 65% seen only once. Approximately 9% of the sample rests with the top ten.

RNA from unsorted whole blood was extracted with TRIzol reagent, and germline DNA was obtained with the DNeasy Blood & Tissue kit. At the time of sampling, the patients had chronic HBV infection and had not received any treatment. Before surgery, 3 to 5 milliliters of peripheral blood were drawn into K2EDTA tubes. The data stem from a study of tumor-infiltrating lymphocytes in primary liver carcinoma (dated by TCRdb to about 2017). Broadly, across the study: About five patients with histopathologically diagnosed primary liver carcinoma underwent surgical resection in China between late 2015 and early 2016. Hepatocellular carcinoma (four) or combined HCC and intrahepatic cholangiocarcinoma (one) was present in the five patients, who were three men and two women aged 30 to 69 years. Reproducibility between technical replicate repertoires was high, with correlation coefficients above 0.98 and mean shared-clone rates roughly 0.91. TCRbeta repertoire sequencing covered about 35 specimens from 5 patients: around 25 tumor regions, 5 adjacent noncancerous liver tissues and 5 peripheral blood samples. For each liver tumor, the study sampled five regions along with adjacent normal tissue and blood, and applied TCRbeta repertoire sequencing, expression microarrays and whole-exome sequencing. Each sample produced roughly 3.65 to 7.5 million productive TCRbeta reads, and read depth showed no significant difference between tissue types. The five patients had tumors staged T1-T3 N0M0, with maximum diameters ranging from about 4.2 to 11 cm.

What the work shows at the level of the full study, not this receptor alone: Compared with blood, tumors had a significantly larger share of the repertoire taken up by the top 250 clones (p = 0.039). Because the samples were bulk and unsorted, CD4+ and CD8+ T cell repertoires could not be compared. The study included only four or five patients, and the authors note findings should be validated in a larger study. Pairs of tumor regions showed greater repertoire overlap (mean roughly 35%) than tumor-adjacent pairs (around 17%) or tumor-blood pairs (around 15%), which is consistent with antigen-driven expansion. Only the TCR beta chain was sequenced, so true repertoire diversity is likely underestimated because unpaired alpha chains were not captured.

V loses 6 bases of germline sequence and J loses 8 bases, and the interval between the two ends is 11 bases. From cysteine to phenylalanine, the CDR3 is 11 amino acids long. The read is trimmed to its CDR3 DNA, 33 bases read in frame from base 1. CDR1 SQVTM and CDR2 ANQGSEA are derived from the germline V gene. Specimen: peripheral blood. This clonotype originated in a man aged 40-49 years with primary liver carcinoma and hepatitis B virus infection. This receptor chain uses TRBV29-1 and TRBJ2-1; the D gene is tentatively TRBD1 or TRBD2, each matching 6 bases. The DNA is as follows: TGCAGCGTGGGGGGCGGGGATGAGCAGTTCTTC. Translated, this is CSVGGGDEQFF.